The 20 T cell receptor beta chains below all came from one sample that was sequenced in a study of immune cell composition in non-small cell lung cancer. Here immunoSEQ multiplex PCR was the method, and the copy in TCRdb shows in-frame clones only, minus some. The sample shows about 7,000 clones, approximately 84% of them seen only once. Sequenced material: lung tumor tissue. All receptors derive from a human donor with non-small cell lung cancer.

The chain recombines TRBV23-1 with TRBJ1-2, with 10 nucleotides matching TRBD1. TRBV23-1 is an open reading frame whose function is uncertain. V lost 2 bases to trimming and J lost 4 bases; unmatched junction nucleotides: 4. The CDR3 is 15 residues long. In DNA form, the CDR3 reads TGCGCCAGCAGTCAAGCGACAGGGGGCTGCTATGGCTACACCTTC. It codes for CASSQATGGCYGYTF.

In this sample, this clone is medium-sized. This chain connects TRBV10-3 to TRBJ2-5, with D maybe TRBD2 (5 bases). Trimming shortened V by 11 bases and J by 5 bases, and 18 bases separated the two germline ends. The germline gives CDR1 ENHRY, CDR2 SYGVKD. The CDR3 has 13 amino acids. The CDR3, as DNA: TGTGCCTCGTGCAACCCCGGGGAGGAGACCCAGTACTTC. It encodes CASCNPGEETQYF.

This sequence joins TRBV28 and TRBJ2-5, with 9 bases lining up with TRBD1. This CDR3 contains 12 residues. Germline lookup yields CDR1 MDHEN and CDR2 SYDVKM. The J segment lost 4 bases and the V segment lost 11 bases, leaving 5 bases of the junction unmatched. DNA for the CDR3: TGTGCCGCCGGGACAGGGCTAGAGACCCAGTACTTC. Its translation: CAAGTGLETQYF.

The chain employs TRBV4-3 and TRBJ1-6; maybe TRBD1 (5 bases). Germline loops: CDR1 LGHNA, CDR2 YSLEER. The CDR3 spans 15 residues. Trimming left V 0 bases short and J 7 bases short, with 10 bases between. CDR3 region: CASSQERQLNSPLHF. CDR3 nucleotide sequence: TGCGCCAGCAGCCAAGAGAGACAGTTGAATTCACCCCTCCACTTT.

V usage is TRBV5-1 and J usage is TRBJ1-2, with TRBD1 matching over 8 bases. The CDR3 has 15 residues. The trim removed 4 bases at V and 4 bases at J, leaving 9 bases unmatched. Germline values: CDR1 SGHRS, CDR2 YFSETQ. CDR3 coding DNA: TGCGCCAGCAGCCTCGGACAGGGACTACCCTATGGCTACACCTTC. Translation gives CASSLGQGLPYGYTF. Using reference TRBV5-1 and TRBJ1-2 for the parts outside the CDR3, the full variable domain is KAGVTQTPRYLIKTRGQQVTLSCSPISGHRSVSWYQQTPGQGLQFLFEYFSETQRNKGNFPGRFSGRQFSNSRSEMNVSTLELGDSALYLCASSLGQGLPYGYTFGSGTRLTVV.

This chain joins TRBV11-2 and TRBJ1-1; no clear D gene. V was shortened by 2 bases and J by 7 bases, with 11 bases between the two germline ends. Germline CDR1 and CDR2: SGHAT and FQNNGV. The CDR3 covers 13 residues. CDR3 sequence reads: CASSLTGRVEAFF. For the CDR3, the DNA is TGTGCCAGCAGCTTAACCGGGCGGGTTGAAGCTTTCTTT.

The chain employs TRBV7-9 and TRBJ2-7; tentatively, D is TRBD1 (7 bases). The CDR3 runs 15 residues. Germline values: CDR1 SEHNR, CDR2 FQNEAQ (reference sequence). V lost 5 bases to trimming and J lost 2 bases, with 16 bases between them. The CDR3 spells CASSPGGSGPYEQYF. In DNA form, the CDR3 reads TGTGCCAGCAGCCCAGGGGGTAGCGGACCCTACGAGCAGTACTTC. The full variable domain, its missing parts supplied by reference TRBV7-9 and TRBJ2-7, is DTGVSQNPRHKITKRGQNVTFRCDPISEHNRLYWYRQTLGQGPEFLTYFQNEAQLEKSRLLSDRFSAERPKGSFSTLEIQRTEQGDSAMYLCASSPGGSGPYEQYFGPGTRLTVT.

The V call is TRBV18, the J call TRBJ1-2, with a tentative D call TRBD1 (5 bases). Trimming took 1 base from V and 7 from J, leaving 10 bases between them. The CDR3 has 13 amino acids. The germline V gene has CDR1 KGHSH and CDR2 LQKENI. The CDR3 DNA reads TGTGCCAGCTCACCACTGCAGGGAGGTGGCTACACCTTC. Protein sequence: CASSPLQGGGYTF.

The rearrangement uses TRBV6-6 and TRBJ1-1; 9 bases align to TRBD1. V dropped 6 bases and J dropped 3; count of bases not matched to a gene: 11. Germline CDR1 reads MNHNY; CDR2 reads SVGAGI (reference sequence). The CDR3 is 16 residues long. The CDR3 region has the DNA TGTGCCAGCAGAGAACGGACAGGGGAGGGGGACACTGAAGCTTTCTTT. Translating gives CASRERTGEGDTEAFF.

CDR3 region: CASSPQGRGHVYTF. In DNA, the CDR3 is TGTGCCAGCTCACCACAAGGCAGGGGGCACGTCTACACCTTC. This sequence joins TRBV18 and TRBJ1-2; 8 bases match TRBD1. The germline CDR1 and CDR2 sequences are KGHSH and LQKENI. The CDR3 runs 14 residues. Trimming removed 1 base from V and 10 bases from J; junction bases left unmatched: 8. The variable domain in full, completed from reference TRBV18 and TRBJ1-2, reads NAGVMQNPRHLVRRRGQEARLRCSPMKGHSHVYWYRQLPEEGLKFMVYLQKENIIDESGMPKERFSAEFPKEGPSILRIQQVVRGDSAAYFCASSPQGRGHVYTFGSGTRLTVV.

The V call is TRBV7-2, the J call TRBJ2-3, with 8 bases that match TRBD2. The CDR3 runs 15 residues. In germline, CDR1 is SGHTA, CDR2 FQGNSA. V was clipped by 1 base and J by 4 bases; unmatched bases: 4. CDR3 DNA sequence: TGTGCCAGCAGCTTAGGGGGCGGGAGGTCAGATACGCAGTATTTT. The encoded protein is CASSLGGGRSDTQYF.

J is TRBJ1-1 and V is TRBV6-5, with D hard to call. The CDR3 totals 14 residues. Between the trimmed V and J ends, which lost 2 bases and 3 bases, there was a span of 10 bases. Germline V gives CDR1 MNHEY, CDR2 SVGAGI. In DNA form, the CDR3 reads TGTGCCAGCAGTTACGACTTCGCTTACACTGAAGCTTTCTTT. Its protein is CASSYDFAYTEAFF.

The rearrangement uses TRBV9 and TRBJ1-3, with TRBD1 identical over 8 bases. Losses at the gene ends were 3 bases for V and 1 base for J; bases not matched to a gene: 3. Germline-derived CDR1 and CDR2 are SGDLS and YYNGEE. The CDR3 is 15 residues long. The CDR3 coding sequence is TGTGCCAGCAGCGACCACAGGGGGTCTGGAAACACCATATATTTT. It yields the protein CASSDHRGSGNTIYF. Looking up the rest from reference TRBV9 and TRBJ1-3 gives the full variable domain: DSGVTQTPKHLITATGQRVTLRCSPRSGDLSVYWYQQSLDQGLQFLIQYYNGEERAKGNILERFSAQQFPDLHSELNLSSLELGDSALYFCASSDHRGSGNTIYFGEGSWLTVV.

The chain has TRBV4-3 and TRBJ1-1; 11 bases fit TRBD1. The CDR3 is 15 residues long. V was pared by 3 bases and J by 5 bases, with 5 bases of the junction left unmatched. Germline CDR1 reads LGHNA; CDR2 reads YSLEER. In DNA, the CDR3 is TGCGCCAGCAGCCAGGCGGGACAGGGGGAGACTGAAGCTTTCTTT. It translates to CASSQAGQGETEAFF.

The CDR3 is CASSESGGPDTQYF. The DNA for the CDR3 is TGTGCCAGCAGTGAATCAGGGGGCCCAGATACGCAGTATTTT. The chain recombines TRBV25-1 with TRBJ2-3, with TRBD1 identical over 8 bases. CDR1 MGHDK and CDR2 SYGVNS come from the germline V gene. After removal of 1 base from V and 4 bases from J, the junction contained 1 base not matched to a gene. The CDR3 extends over 14 amino acids.

Within the sample, this clone is medium-sized. This chain uses TRBV14 with TRBJ1-6, with 7 bases that match TRBD1. V was pared by 6 bases and J by 8 bases, with 10 bases of the junction left unmatched. The germline gives CDR1 SGHDN, CDR2 FVKESK. The CDR3 contains 15 residues. The CDR3 protein is CASSQTTGWHSPLHF. The CDR3, as DNA: TGTGCCAGCAGTCAGACGACAGGGTGGCATTCACCCCTCCACTTT.

In its sample, this clone was seen a few times. The genes are TRBV5-1 and TRBJ2-2, with TRBD2 as a possible D gene (6 bases). Per the germline V gene, CDR1 is SGHRS and CDR2 is YFSETQ. The V end was cut by 4 bases, the J end by 4 bases, with 11 bases between. The CDR3 loop spans 14 amino acids. CDR3 coding DNA: TGCGCCAGCAGCCGGGGGAGCGGCACCGGGGAGCTGTTTTTT. Translation: CASSRGSGTGELFF.

This clone was seen only once. The genes are TRBV11-2 and TRBJ2-1, with D perhaps TRBD2 (6 bases). The CDR3 has 15 residues. V lost 2 bases and J 4 bases, leaving 12 bases between the germline ends. Germline V lookup: CDR1 SGHAT, CDR2 FQNNGV. CDR3 residues: CASSLSAGFYNEQFF. Here the CDR3 DNA reads TGTGCCAGCAGCTTATCGGCGGGGTTTTACAATGAGCAGTTCTTC.

This clone is deemed medium-sized (0.01 to 0.1%). The chain couples TRBV14 to TRBJ1-2, with D maybe TRBD1 (6 bases). The CDR3 consists of 14 residues. Deletions cut 4 bases from V and 8 bases from J, with 17 bases between. In germline, CDR1 is SGHDN, CDR2 FVKESK. The CDR3 DNA sequence: TGTGCCAGCAGCCCCCTACAGGGCGTCGGAGGCTACACCTTC. Its translation: CASSPLQGVGGYTF.

The chain carries TRBV2 and TRBJ2-6, with TRBD1 matching over 7 bases. The germline V gene encodes CDR1 SNHLY and CDR2 FYNNEI. The CDR3 sequence is 15 residues long. J gave up 2 bases and V 5 bases, and 3 bases lay outside the gene matches. CDR3 loop: CASSLDRAGANVLTF. CDR3 bases: TGTGCCAGCAGTCTAGACAGGGCTGGGGCCAACGTCCTGACTTTC.